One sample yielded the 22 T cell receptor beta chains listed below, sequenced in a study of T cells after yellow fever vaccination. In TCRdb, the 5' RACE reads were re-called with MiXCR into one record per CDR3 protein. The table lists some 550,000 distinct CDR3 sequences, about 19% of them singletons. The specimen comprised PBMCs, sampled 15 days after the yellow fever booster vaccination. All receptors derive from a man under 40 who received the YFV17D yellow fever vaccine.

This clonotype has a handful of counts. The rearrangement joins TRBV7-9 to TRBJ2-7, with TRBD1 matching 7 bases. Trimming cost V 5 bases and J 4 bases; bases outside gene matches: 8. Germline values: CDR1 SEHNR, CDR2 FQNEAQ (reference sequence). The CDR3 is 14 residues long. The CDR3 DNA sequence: TGTGCCAGCAGCCGGCTCGGGACAGAGTACGAGCAGTACTTC. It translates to CASSRLGTEYEQYF.

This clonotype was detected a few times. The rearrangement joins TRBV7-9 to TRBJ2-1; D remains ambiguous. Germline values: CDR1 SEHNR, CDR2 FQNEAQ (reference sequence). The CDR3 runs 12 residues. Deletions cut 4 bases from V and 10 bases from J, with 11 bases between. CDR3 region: CASSSEKEEQFF. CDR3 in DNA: TGTGCCAGCAGCTCCGAGAAGGAAGAGCAGTTCTTC.

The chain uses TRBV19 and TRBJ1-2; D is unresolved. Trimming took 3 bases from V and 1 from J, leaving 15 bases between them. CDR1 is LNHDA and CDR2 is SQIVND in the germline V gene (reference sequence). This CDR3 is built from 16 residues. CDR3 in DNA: TGTGCCAGTAGTATGGAATACCGCAGTTTTAACTATGGCTACACCTTC. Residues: CASSMEYRSFNYGYTF.

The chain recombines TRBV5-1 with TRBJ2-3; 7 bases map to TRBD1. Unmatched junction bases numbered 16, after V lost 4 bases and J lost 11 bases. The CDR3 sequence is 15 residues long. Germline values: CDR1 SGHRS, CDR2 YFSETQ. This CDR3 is CASSISWDSSRRQYF. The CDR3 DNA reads TGCGCCAGCAGCATAAGCTGGGACAGCTCGCGACGGCAGTATTTT.

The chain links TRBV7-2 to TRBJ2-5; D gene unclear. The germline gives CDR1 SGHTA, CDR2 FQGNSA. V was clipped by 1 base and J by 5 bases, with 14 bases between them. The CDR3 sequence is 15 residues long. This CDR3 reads CASSLGAIGGETQYF. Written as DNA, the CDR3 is TGTGCCAGCAGCTTAGGAGCTATCGGTGGGGAGACCCAGTACTTC.

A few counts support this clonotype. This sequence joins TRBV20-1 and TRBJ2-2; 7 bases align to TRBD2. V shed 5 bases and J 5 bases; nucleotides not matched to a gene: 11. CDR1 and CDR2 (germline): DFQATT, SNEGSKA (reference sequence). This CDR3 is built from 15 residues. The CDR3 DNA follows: TGCAGTGCTCTGCCAGCGGGACGTGTTACCGGGGAGCTGTTTTTT. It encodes CSALPAGRVTGELFF.

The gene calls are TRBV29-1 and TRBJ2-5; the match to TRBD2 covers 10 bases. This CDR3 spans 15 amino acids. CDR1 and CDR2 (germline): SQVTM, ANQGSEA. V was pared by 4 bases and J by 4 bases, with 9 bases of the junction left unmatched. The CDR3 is CSVGPPAGGGETQYF. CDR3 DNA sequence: TGCAGCGTTGGCCCCCCAGCGGGAGGGGGAGAGACCCAGTACTTC.

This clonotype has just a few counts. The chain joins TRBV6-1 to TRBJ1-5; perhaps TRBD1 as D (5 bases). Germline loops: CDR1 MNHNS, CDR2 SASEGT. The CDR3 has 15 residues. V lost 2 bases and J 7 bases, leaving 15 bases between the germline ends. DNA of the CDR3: TGTGCCAGCAGTGAAAATACAGGATTAGGGCAGCCCCAGCATTTT. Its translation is CASSENTGLGQPQHF.

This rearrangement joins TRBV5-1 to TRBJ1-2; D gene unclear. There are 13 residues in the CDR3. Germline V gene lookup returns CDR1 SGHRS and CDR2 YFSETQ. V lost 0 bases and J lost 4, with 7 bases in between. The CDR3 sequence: CASSLGRIYGYTF. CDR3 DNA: TGCGCCAGCAGCTTGGGGCGGATCTATGGCTACACCTTC.

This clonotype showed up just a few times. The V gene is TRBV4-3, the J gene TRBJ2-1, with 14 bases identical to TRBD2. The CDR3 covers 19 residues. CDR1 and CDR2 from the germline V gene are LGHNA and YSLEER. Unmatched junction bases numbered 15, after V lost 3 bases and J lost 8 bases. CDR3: CASSHPRSGTSGSRDEQFF. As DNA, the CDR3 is TGCGCCAGCAGCCATCCCAGAAGCGGGACTAGCGGGAGTCGGGATGAGCAGTTCTTC.

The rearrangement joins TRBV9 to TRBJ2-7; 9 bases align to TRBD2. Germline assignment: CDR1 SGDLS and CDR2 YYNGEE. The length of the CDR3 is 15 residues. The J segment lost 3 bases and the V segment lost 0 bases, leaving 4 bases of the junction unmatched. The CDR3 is CASSVAPSGNYEQYF. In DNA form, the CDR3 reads TGTGCCAGCAGCGTAGCCCCTAGCGGGAACTACGAGCAGTACTTC.

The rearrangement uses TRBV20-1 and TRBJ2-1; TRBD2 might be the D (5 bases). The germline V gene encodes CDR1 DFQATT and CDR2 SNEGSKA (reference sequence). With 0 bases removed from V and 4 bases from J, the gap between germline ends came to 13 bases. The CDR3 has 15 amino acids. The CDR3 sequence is CSARDRTGRYNEQFF. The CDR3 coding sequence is TGCAGTGCTAGAGATCGGACTGGACGATACAATGAGCAGTTCTTC.

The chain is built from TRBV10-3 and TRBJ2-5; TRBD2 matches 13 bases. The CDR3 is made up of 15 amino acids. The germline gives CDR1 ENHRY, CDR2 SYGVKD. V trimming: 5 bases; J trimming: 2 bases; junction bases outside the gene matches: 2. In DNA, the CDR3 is TGTGCCATCAGTTGGACTAGCGGGAGACAAGAGACCCAGTACTTC. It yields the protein CAISWTSGRQETQYF.

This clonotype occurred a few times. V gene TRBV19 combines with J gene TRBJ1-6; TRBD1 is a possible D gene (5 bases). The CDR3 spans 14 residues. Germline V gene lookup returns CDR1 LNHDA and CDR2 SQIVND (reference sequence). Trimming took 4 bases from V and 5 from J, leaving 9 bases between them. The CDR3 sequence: CASSTGTHNSPLHF. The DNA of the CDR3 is TGTGCCAGTAGTACCGGGACCCATAATTCACCCCTCCACTTT.

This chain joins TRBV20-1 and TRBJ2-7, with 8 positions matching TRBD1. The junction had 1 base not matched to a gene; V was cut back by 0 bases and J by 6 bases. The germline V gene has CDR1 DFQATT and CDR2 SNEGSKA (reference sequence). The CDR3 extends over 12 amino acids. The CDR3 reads CSARETGVEQYF. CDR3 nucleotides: TGCAGTGCTAGAGAGACAGGGGTCGAGCAGTACTTC.

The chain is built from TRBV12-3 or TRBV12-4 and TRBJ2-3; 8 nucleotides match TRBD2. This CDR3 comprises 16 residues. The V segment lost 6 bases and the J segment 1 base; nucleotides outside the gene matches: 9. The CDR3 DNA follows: TGTGCCAGCAGAGAAATAGCGGGACTTGGCACAGATACGCAGTATTTT. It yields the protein CASREIAGLGTDTQYF.

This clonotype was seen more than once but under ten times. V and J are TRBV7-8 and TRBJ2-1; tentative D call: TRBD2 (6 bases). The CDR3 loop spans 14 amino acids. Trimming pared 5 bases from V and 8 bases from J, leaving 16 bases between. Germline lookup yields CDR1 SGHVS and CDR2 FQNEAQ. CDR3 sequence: CASSRQDWGDEQFF. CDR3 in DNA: TGTGCCAGCAGCCGACAAGACTGGGGGGATGAGCAGTTCTTC.

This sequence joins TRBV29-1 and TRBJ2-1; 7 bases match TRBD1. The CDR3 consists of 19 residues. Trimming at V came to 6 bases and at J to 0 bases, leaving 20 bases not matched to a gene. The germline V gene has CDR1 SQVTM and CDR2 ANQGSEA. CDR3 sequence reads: CSVEGAWMRELRSYNEQFF. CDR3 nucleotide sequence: TGCAGCGTAGAGGGGGCCTGGATGAGGGAGCTACGCTCCTACAATGAGCAGTTCTTC.

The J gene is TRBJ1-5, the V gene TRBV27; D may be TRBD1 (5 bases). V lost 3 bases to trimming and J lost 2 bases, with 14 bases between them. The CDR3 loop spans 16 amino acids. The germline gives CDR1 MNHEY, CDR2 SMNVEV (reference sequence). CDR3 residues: CASSFGGGVGNQPQHF. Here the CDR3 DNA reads TGTGCCAGCAGTTTTGGGGGAGGGGTGGGCAATCAGCCCCAGCATTTT.

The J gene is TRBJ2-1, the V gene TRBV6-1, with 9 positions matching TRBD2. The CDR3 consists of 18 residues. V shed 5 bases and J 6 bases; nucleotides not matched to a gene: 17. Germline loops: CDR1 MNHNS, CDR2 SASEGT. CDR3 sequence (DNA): TGTGCCAGCAGTAATCGGGCGGACCTAGCGGGGACTTTCAATGAGCAGTTCTTC. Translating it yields CASSNRADLAGTFNEQFF.

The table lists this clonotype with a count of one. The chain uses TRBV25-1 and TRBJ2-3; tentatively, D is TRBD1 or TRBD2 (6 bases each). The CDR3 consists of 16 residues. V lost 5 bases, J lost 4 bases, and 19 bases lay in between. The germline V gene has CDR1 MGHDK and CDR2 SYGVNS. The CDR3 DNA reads TGTGCCAGCAGTAAAGAAAAGGGGGGTTGGGCAGATACGCAGTATTTT. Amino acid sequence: CASSKEKGGWADTQYF. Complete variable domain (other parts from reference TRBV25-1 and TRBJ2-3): EADIYQTPRYLVIGTGKKITLECSQTMGHDKMYWYQQDPGMELHLIHYSYGVNSTEKGDLSSESTVSRIRTEHFPLTLESARPSHTSQYLCASSKEKGGWADTQYFGPGTRLTVL.

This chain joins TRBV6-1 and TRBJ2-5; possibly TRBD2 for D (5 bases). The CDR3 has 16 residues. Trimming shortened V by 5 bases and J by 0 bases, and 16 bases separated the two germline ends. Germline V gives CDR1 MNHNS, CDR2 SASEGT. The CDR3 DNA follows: TGTGCCAGCAGTCCCTTGGTCGGGGTCTACCAAGAGACCCAGTACTTC. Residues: CASSPLVGVYQETQYF.